The following is a T cell receptor beta chain sequence with its context. The data originate from a study of blood T cell repertoires in COVID-19. As for the study in general: In each case, the material was cDNA or gDNA derived from T cells, B-cell-depleted T cells, or PBMCs.

Trimming stripped 1 base from V and 1 base from J, with 15 bases between. Germline V CDR1 and CDR2: SGHRS, YFSETQ. The CDR3 is 16 residues long. Generated by immunoSEQ multiplex PCR, the TCRdb table keeps only in-frame clones and is missing some. Among 150,000 to 200,000 clones listed, around 79% were seen once. The sequence came from a man over 45 who had recovered from COVID-19. Sample: peripheral blood. The chain uses TRBV5-1 and TRBJ2-7; no clear D gene. The DNA for the CDR3 is TGCGCCAGCAGCTTGAACTTTTATACCGCTTCCTACGAGCAGTACTTC. Its translation is CASSLNFYTASYEQYF.